A single sample gave rise to the 19 T cell receptor beta chains below, sequenced in a study of blood T cell repertoires in COVID-19. Profiled with immunoSEQ multiplex PCR; TCRdb holds only in-frame clones, not every one. This sample yields roughly 400,000 clones, of which nearly 90% are seen a single time; 1.4% to 1.5% belongs to the top ten. Material for sequencing was PBMCs or T cells enriched from blood (not recorded which). The receptors originated from a woman aged 18-30 years who had been exposed to COVID-19.

This clone was counted a single time. The CDR3 nucleotides are TGCGCCAGCAGCCAAGTGGGGCTAGCGGGGGGGCTATTCAATGAGCAGTTCTTC. Residues: CASSQVGLAGGLFNEQFF. V and J are TRBV4-3 and TRBJ2-1, with 12 bases fitting TRBD2. The V gene end was trimmed by 1 base and the J gene end by 6 bases; junction bases not matched to a gene: 10. The CDR3 extends over 18 amino acids. Germline-derived CDR1 and CDR2 are LGHNA and YSLEER.

This clone has a single count. The V and J genes are TRBV10-3 and TRBJ1-1; 7 bases fit TRBD1. The germline V gene encodes CDR1 ENHRY and CDR2 SYGVKD. J lost 3 bases, V lost 4 bases, and 11 bases had no gene match. This CDR3 has 16 amino acids. In DNA, the CDR3 is TGTGCCATCAGTGGGGGTGCAACAGGGGTGTACACTGAAGCTTTCTTT. This codes for CAISGGATGVYTEAFF.

The chain has TRBV6-5 and TRBJ2-7; TRBD1 might be the D (8 bases). Trimming took off 5 bases at V and 6 bases at J, with 20 bases between the two ends. This CDR3 contains 15 residues. Germline CDR1 MNHEY, CDR2 SVGAGI. The DNA of the CDR3 is TGTGCCAGCAGTAGACAGGGGAGGGGTGATGTCGAGCAGTACTTC. Translated, it gives CASSRQGRGDVEQYF.

The chain is built from TRBV4-3 and TRBJ2-2; D might be TRBD2 (6 bases). V dropped 3 bases and J dropped 1 base, with 9 bases sitting between them. Germline CDR1 reads LGHNA; CDR2 reads YSLEER. CDR3 length: 15 residues. CDR3 sequence reads: CASSHGTLNTGELFF. CDR3 nucleotide sequence: TGCGCCAGCAGCCACGGGACTTTGAACACCGGGGAGCTGTTTTTT.

This clone has just a few counts. The gene calls are TRBV3-1 (or the pseudogene TRBV3-2) and TRBJ1-5; tentatively, D is TRBD1 (6 bases). Trimming pared 1 base from V and 6 bases from J, leaving 13 bases between. This CDR3 region has 15 residues. Germline CDR1 reads LGHDT; CDR2 reads YNNKEL (reference sequence). This CDR3 reads CASSQGAGEPQPQHF. The CDR3 bases are TGTGCCAGCAGCCAAGGGGCAGGGGAGCCTCAGCCCCAGCATTTT.

The count of this clone is one. The chain recombines TRBV13 with TRBJ2-5; TRBD2 agrees at 11 bases. Trimming cost V 10 bases and J 4 bases; bases outside gene matches: 11. Germline V CDR1 and CDR2: PRHDT, FYEKMQ (reference sequence). The CDR3 contains 15 residues. The CDR3 loop is CATQERLAGRETQYF. DNA of the CDR3: TGTGCCACCCAAGAAAGACTAGCGGGGAGAGAGACCCAGTACTTC.

The V and J genes are TRBV2 and TRBJ2-1; D perhaps matches TRBD2 (5 bases). The V and J ends lost 10 bases and 7 bases respectively, with 17 bases between them. Germline-derived CDR1 and CDR2 are SNHLY and FYNNEI. CDR3 length: 13 residues. The CDR3 protein is CATDRAGENEQFF. The CDR3 DNA sequence: TGTGCCACCGACCGTGCTGGGGAGAATGAGCAGTTCTTC.

The chain couples TRBV28 to TRBJ1-3; D ambiguous. V was cut by 9 bases and J by 0 bases, with 6 bases left in between. Germline V lookup: CDR1 MDHEN, CDR2 SYDVKM. This CDR3 comprises 12 residues. CDR3 DNA sequence: TGTGCCAGTCAGGCCTCTGGAAACACCATATATTTT. Protein product: CASQASGNTIYF.

This clone was observed a handful of times. V usage is TRBV3-1 (or the pseudogene TRBV3-2) and J usage is TRBJ1-4, with 10 bases lining up with TRBD1. The CDR3 runs 15 residues. From germline, CDR1 is LGHDT and CDR2 YNNKEL (reference sequence). The V and J ends lost 3 bases and 5 bases, in that order; junction bases with no gene match: 3. In DNA form, the CDR3 reads TGTGCCAGCAGCCAGAGACAGGGGGCAAATGAAAAACTGTTTTTT. Its protein is CASSQRQGANEKLFF.

The chain recombines TRBV11-2 with TRBJ2-1; possibly TRBD1 for D (6 bases). The CDR3 extends over 15 amino acids. Germline lookup yields CDR1 SGHAT and CDR2 FQNNGV. V lost 4 bases to trimming and J lost 4 bases, with 14 bases between them. The CDR3 protein is CASSSEWDTYNEQFF. In DNA, the CDR3 is TGTGCCAGCAGCTCCGAGTGGGACACTTACAATGAGCAGTTCTTC.

This chain uses TRBV12-2 with TRBJ2-7; the table's D gene call, TRBD1, was not cross checked with the DNA. TRBV12-2 is a known pseudogene. The CDR3 extends over 16 amino acids. The CDR3 nucleotides are TGTGCAAGTCGCTTATTGGGACAGGGAAGGACCTACGAGCAGTACTTC. Its protein product is CASRLLGQGRTYEQYF.

The rearrangement uses TRBV7-2 and TRBJ1-5; D not certain. V was pared by 5 bases and J by 1 base, with 21 bases between. The CDR3 extends over 18 amino acids. Germline values: CDR1 SGHTA, CDR2 FQGNSA. The CDR3 here is CASSPDAGSLGSNQPQHF. The DNA of the CDR3 is TGTGCCAGCAGCCCCGACGCGGGATCCCTAGGCAGCAATCAGCCCCAGCATTTT.

This clone was seen more than once but under ten times. The chain links TRBV7-3 to TRBJ1-1; TRBD1 agrees at 7 bases. Per the germline V gene, CDR1 is SGHTA and CDR2 is FQGTGA. The CDR3 has 14 amino acids. Trimming removed 5 bases from V and 4 bases from J; junction bases left unmatched: 7. The CDR3 reads CASSAQGSGTEAFF. In DNA form, the CDR3 reads TGTGCCAGCAGCGCACAGGGGTCGGGCACTGAAGCTTTCTTT.

This chain joins TRBV24-1 and TRBJ2-2, with TRBD1 matching 11 bases. The ends lost 4 bases at V and 4 bases at J; junction bases unmatched: 13. CDR3 length: 19 amino acids. Germline-derived CDR1 and CDR2 are KGHDR and SFDVKD. The chain's CDR3 is CATSESFGQGAGITGELFF. Written as DNA, the CDR3 is TGTGCCACCAGTGAATCGTTCGGACAGGGGGCGGGAATCACCGGGGAGCTGTTTTTT.

The chain carries TRBV28 and TRBJ2-3; 12 bases map to TRBD2. The ends lost 7 bases at V and 8 bases at J; junction bases unmatched: 10. The CDR3 has 15 residues. The V gene's germline CDR1 is MDHEN and CDR2 SYDVKM. CDR3 protein: CASTGLAGPRGTQYF. Written as DNA, the CDR3 is TGTGCCAGCACCGGACTAGCGGGGCCCCGGGGTACGCAGTATTTT.

The chain couples TRBV5-6 to TRBJ2-5, with TRBD1 matching 9 bases. The CDR3 is 13 residues long. V trimming: 5 bases; J trimming: 3 bases; junction bases outside the gene matches: 2. Germline-derived CDR1 and CDR2 are SGHDT and YYEEEE. CDR3 DNA: TGTGCCAGCAGGCGGGACAGGGAAGAGACCCAGTACTTC. Translating it yields CASRRDREETQYF. The variable domain in full, completed from reference TRBV5-6 and TRBJ2-5, reads DAGVTQSPTHLIKTRGQQVTLRCSPKSGHDTVSWYQQALGQGPQFIFQYYEEEERQRGNFPDRFSGHQFPNYSSELNVNALLLGDSALYLCASRRDREETQYFGPGTRLLVL.

This clone was detected only once. The rearrangement joins TRBV4-2 to TRBJ1-1, with TRBD1 matching 8 bases. With V trimmed by 0 bases and J by 5 bases, 8 bases remained unmatched. The CDR3 has 16 residues. Germline V CDR1 and CDR2: LGHNA, YNFKEQ. CDR3 in DNA: TGTGCCAGCAGCCAAGAAACAGGGGGGATGTGGACTGAAGCTTTCTTT. Translating it yields CASSQETGGMWTEAFF.

This sequence joins TRBV10-1 and TRBJ2-7, with 9 positions matching TRBD1. The CDR3 has 18 residues. J lost 4 bases, V lost 0 bases, and 13 bases had no gene match. Germline CDR1 is WNHNN and CDR2 is SYGVQD (reference sequence). CDR3 in amino acids: CASSESWGGQGSGYEQYF. CDR3 nucleotides: TGCGCCAGCAGTGAGTCGTGGGGCGGACAGGGGAGTGGGTACGAGCAGTACTTC.

This chain joins TRBV28 and TRBJ1-1; D not resolved. Trimming removed 1 base from V and 2 bases from J, with 8 bases in between. There are 14 residues in the CDR3. The germline CDR1 and CDR2 sequences are MDHEN and SYDVKM. The CDR3, as DNA: TGTGCCAGCAGTTTATCGGGTCTAAACACTGAAGCTTTCTTT. Its translation is CASSLSGLNTEAFF.